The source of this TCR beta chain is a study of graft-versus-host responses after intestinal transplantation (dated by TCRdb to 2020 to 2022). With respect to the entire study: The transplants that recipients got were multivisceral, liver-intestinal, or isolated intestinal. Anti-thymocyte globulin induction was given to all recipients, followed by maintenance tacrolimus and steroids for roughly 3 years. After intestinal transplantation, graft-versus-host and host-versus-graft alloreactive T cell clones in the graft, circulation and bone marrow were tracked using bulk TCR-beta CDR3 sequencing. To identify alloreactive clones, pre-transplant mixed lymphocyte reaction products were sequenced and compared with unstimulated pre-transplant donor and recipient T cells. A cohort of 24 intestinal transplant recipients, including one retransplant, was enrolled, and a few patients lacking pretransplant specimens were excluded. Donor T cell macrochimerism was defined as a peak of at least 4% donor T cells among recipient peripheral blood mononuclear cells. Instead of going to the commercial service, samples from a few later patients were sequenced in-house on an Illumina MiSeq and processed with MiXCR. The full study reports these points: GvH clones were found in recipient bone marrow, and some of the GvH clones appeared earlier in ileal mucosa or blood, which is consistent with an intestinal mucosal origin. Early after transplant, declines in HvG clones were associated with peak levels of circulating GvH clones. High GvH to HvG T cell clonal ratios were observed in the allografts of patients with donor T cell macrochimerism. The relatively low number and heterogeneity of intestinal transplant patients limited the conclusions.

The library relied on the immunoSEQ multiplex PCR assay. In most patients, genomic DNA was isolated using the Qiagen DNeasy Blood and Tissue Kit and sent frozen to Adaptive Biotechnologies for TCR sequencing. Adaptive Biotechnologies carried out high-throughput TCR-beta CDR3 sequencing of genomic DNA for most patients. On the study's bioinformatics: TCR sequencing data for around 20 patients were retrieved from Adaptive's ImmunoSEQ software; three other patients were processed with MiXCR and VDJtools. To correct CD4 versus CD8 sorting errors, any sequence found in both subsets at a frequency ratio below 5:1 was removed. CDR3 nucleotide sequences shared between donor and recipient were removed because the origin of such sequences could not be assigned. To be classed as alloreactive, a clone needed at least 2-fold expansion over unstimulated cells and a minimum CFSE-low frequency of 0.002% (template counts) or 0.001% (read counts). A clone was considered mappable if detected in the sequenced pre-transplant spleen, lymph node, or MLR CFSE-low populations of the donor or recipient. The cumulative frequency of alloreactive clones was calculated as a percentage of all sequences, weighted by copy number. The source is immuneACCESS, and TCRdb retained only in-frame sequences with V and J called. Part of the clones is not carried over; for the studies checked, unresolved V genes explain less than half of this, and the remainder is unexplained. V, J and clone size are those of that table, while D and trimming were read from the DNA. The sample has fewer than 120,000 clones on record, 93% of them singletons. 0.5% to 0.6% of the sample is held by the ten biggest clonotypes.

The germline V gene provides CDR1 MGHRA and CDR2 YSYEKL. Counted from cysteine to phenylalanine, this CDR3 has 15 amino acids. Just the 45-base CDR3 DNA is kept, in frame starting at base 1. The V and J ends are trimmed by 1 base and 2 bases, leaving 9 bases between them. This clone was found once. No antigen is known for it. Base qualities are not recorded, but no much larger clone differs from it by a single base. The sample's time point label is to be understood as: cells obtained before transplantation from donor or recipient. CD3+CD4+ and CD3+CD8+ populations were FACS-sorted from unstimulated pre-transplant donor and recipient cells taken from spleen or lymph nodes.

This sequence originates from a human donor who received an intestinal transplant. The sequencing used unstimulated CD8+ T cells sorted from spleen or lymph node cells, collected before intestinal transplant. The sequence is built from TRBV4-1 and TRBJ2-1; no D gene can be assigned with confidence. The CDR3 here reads CASSQVLSPYNEQFF. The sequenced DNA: TGCGCCAGCAGCCAAGTACTAAGCCCCTACAATGAGCAGTTCTTC.